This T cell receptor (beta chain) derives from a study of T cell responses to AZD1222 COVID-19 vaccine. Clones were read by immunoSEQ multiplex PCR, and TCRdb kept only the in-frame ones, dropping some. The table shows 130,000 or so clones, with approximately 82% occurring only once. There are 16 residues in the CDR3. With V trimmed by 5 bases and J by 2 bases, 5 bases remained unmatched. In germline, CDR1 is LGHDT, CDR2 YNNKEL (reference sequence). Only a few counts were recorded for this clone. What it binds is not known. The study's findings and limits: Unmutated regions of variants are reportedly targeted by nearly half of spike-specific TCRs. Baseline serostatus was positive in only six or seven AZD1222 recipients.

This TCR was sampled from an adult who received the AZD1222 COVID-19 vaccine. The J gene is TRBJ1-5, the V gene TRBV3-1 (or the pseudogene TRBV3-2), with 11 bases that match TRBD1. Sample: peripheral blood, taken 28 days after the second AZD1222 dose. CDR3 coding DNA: TGTGCCAGCAGCTCACGGACAGGGGGCGGCAATCAGCCCCAGCATTTT. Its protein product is CASSSRTGGGNQPQHF.